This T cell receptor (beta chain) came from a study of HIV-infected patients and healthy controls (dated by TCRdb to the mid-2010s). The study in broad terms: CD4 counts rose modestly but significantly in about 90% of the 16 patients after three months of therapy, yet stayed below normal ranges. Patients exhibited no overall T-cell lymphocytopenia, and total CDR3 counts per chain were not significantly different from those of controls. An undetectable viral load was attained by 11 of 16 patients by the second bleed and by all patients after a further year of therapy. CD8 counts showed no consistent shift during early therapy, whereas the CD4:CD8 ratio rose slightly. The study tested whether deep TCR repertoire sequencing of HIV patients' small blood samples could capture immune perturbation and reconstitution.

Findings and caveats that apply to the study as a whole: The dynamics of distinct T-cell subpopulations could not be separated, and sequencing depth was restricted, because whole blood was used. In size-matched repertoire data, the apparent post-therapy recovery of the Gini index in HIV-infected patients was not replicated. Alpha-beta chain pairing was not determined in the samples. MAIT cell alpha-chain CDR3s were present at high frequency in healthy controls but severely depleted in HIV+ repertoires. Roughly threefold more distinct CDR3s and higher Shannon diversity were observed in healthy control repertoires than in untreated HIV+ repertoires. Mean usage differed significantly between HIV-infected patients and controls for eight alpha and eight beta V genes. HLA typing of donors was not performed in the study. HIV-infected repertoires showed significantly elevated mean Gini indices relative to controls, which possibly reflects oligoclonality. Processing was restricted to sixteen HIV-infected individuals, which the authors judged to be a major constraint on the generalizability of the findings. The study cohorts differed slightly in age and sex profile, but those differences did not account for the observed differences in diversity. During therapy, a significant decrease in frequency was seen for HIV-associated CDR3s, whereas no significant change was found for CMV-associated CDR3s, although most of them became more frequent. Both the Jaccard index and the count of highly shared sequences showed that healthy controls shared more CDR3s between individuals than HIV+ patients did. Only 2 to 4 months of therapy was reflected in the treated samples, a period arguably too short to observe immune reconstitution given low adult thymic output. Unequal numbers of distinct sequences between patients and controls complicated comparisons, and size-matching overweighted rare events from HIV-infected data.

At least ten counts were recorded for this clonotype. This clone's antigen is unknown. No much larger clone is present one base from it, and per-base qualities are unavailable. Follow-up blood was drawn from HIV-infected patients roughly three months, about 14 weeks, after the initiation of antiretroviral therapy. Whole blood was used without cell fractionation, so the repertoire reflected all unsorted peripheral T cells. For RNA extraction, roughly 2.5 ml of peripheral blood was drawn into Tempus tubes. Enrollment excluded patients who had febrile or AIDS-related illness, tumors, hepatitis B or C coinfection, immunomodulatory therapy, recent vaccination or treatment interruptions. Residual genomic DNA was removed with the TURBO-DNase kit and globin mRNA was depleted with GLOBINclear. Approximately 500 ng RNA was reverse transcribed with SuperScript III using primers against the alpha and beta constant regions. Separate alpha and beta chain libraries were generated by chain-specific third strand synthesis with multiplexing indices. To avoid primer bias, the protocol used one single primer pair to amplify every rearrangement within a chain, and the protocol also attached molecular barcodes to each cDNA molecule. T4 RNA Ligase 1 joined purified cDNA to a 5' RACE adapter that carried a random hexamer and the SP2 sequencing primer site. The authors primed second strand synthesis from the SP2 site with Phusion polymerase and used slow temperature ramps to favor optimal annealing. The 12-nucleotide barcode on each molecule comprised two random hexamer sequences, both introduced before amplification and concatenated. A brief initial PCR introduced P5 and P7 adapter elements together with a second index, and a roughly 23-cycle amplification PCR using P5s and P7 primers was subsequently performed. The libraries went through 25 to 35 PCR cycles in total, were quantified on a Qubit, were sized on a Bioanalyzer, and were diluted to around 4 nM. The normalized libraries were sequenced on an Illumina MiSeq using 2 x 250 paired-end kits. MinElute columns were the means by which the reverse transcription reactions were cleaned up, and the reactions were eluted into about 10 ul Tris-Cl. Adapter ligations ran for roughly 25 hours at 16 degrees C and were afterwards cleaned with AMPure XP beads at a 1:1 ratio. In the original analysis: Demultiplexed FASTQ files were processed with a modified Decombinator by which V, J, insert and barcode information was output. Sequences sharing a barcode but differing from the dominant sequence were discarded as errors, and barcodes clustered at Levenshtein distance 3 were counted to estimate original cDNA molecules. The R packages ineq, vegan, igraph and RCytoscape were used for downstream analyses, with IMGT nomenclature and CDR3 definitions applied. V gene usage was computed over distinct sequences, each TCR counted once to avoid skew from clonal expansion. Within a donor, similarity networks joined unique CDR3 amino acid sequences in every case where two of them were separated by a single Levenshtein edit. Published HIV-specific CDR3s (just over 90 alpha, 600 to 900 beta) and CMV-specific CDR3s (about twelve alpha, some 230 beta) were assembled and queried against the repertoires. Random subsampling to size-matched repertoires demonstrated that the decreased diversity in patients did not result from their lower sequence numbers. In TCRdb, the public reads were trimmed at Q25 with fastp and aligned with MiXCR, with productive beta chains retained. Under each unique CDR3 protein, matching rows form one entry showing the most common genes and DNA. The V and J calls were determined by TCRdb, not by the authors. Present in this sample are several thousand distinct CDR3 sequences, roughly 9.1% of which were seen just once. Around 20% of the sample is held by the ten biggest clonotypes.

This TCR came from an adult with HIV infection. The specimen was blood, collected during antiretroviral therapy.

CDR3 protein: CASSPGLAGGIGRDTQYF. The bases read TGTGCCAGCAGTCCTGGACTAGCGGGGGGCATAGGTAGAGATACGCAGTATTTT. The sequence is built from TRBV12-3 or TRBV12-4 and TRBJ2-3; the central 14 bases match TRBD2. CDR3 length: 18 amino acids, cysteine to phenylalanine. The entry retains the CDR3 DNA only, 54 bases that are in frame from base 1. Ends trimmed: V by 5 bases, J by 5 bases; bases unmatched to a gene: 12.